This T cell receptor (beta chain) was retrieved from a study of T cells expressing NK-cell markers. The CDR3 loop spans 15 amino acids. Germline V lookup: CDR1 SGHNT, CDR2 YENEEA. TCRdb re-called the 5' RACE reads, yielding one record per CDR3 amino acid sequence without DNA. Recorded for this sample: approximately 420,000 distinct CDR3 sequences. The source is a woman in her fifties or sixties in good health. The material sequenced was blood T cells: a sorted CD56 or NKG2C T cell subset, CD4+ or CD8+ T cells, or bulk PBMC T cells (not recorded which). The genes are TRBV11-3 and TRBJ2-1; checking the TCRdb D call of TRBD1 is not possible without DNA. The CDR3 loop reads CASSFGAVSYNEQFF.